The T cell receptor (beta chain) described here comes from a study of blood T cell repertoires in COVID-19. Turning to the study itself: T cells, B-cell-depleted T cells, or PBMCs supplied cDNA or gDNA.

The authors' processing: The authors estimated nucleated cell counts from reference gene primer amplification. Method: immunoSEQ multiplex PCR; TCRdb's copy keeps in-frame clones and lacks some. V, J and clone size are taken as reported in that table, and D and trimming were inferred from the DNA itself. In the table there are about 210,000 clones, 89% of which are singletons. The CDR3 loop spans 13 amino acids. V shed 8 bases and J shed 7 bases, with 12 bases lying between them. Germline CDR1 reads ENHRY; CDR2 reads SYGVKD. The V call is TRBV10-3, the J call TRBJ1-6; D perhaps matches TRBD1 (6 bases). This sequence originates from a woman between 40 and 55 years old with acute or convalescent COVID-19. The source material was peripheral blood. CDR3: CAIRDTVNSPLHF. CDR3 nucleotides: TGTGCCATCCGGGACACAGTCAATTCACCCCTCCACTTT.